Listed below are T cell receptor beta chains from one sample, sequenced in a study of a mutant IDH1 vaccine in newly diagnosed glioma. Their recognized antigens are unknown. Profiled with immunoSEQ multiplex PCR; TCRdb holds only in-frame clones, not every one. The repertoire has more than 55,000 clones, approximately 80% of them found once; the top ten carry roughly 3.6%. The sample here was PBMCs, taken from a glioma patient whose treatment included an IDH1 peptide vaccine. These receptors were collected from a man aged 25-45 years with glioma. Both conserved end residues are part of each CDR3. The D gene is left open where the match is weak. A clone size is listed for some rows: how often the clone was seen (once, few, many), or a class if it is expanded.

abundance,j_gene,v_gene,d_gene,CDR3nt,CDR3aa
NA,TRBJ1-4,TRBV7-9,NA,TGTGCCAGCAGCTCAAGTCGGGGGGCGACGAATGAAAAACTGTTTTTT,CASSSSRGATNEKLFF
NA,TRBJ2-1,TRBV7-9,TRBD2,TGTGCCAGCAGCTACCCTCCTACGGGGGGGGTCAATGAGCAGTTCTTC,CASSYPPTGGVNEQFF
NA,TRBJ1-5,TRBV6-1,TRBD1,TGTGCCAGCAGTGAAAGGACAGGGGGACGTCAGCCCCAGCATTTT,CASSERTGGRQPQHF
NA,TRBJ2-2,TRBV7-3,NA,TGTGCCAGCAGCTTAGAATTTGGCACCGGGGAGCTGTTTTTT,CASSLEFGTGELFF
NA,TRBJ2-3,TRBV10-1,NA,TGCGCCAGCAGCAGGAGGGGCAACACAGATACGCAGTATTTT,CASSRRGNTDTQYF
NA,TRBJ2-7,TRBV30,TRBD1,TGTGCCTGGAGCAGCGGACAGGGAAAATTCTTC,CAWSSGQGKFF
once,TRBJ2-2,TRBV27,TRBD1,TGTGCCAGCAGATCGACAGGGGGTACCGGGGAGCTGTTTTTT,CASRSTGGTGELFF
NA,TRBJ2-1,TRBV27,NA,TGTGCCAGCAGTTTAGACTACTACAATGAGCAGTTCTTC,CASSLDYYNEQFF
NA,TRBJ2-5,TRBV18,TRBD1,TGTGCCAGCTCACCATTAAGGGGGCCGGGAGAGACCCAGTACTTC,CASSPLRGPGETQYF
NA,TRBJ1-1,TRBV28,TRBD1,TGTGCCAGCAGTCCTCCGGGACAGGGGGAGATTGAAGCTTTCTTT,CASSPPGQGEIEAFF
once,TRBJ2-7,TRBV15,NA,TGTGCCACCAGCAGCCTCCGGGTGGGATCCGAGCAGTACTTC,CATSSLRVGSEQYF
NA,TRBJ1-1,TRBV7-9,NA,TGTGCCAGCAGCTTAGGAGGGGAAGCTTTCTTT,CASSLGGEAFF
once,TRBJ1-2,TRBV5-1,NA,TGCGCCAGCAGCTTGGATCGGGGGGACTACTATGGCTACACCTTC,CASSLDRGDYYGYTF
NA,TRBJ2-3,TRBV15,TRBD2,TGTGCCACCAGCAGTGCTAGCGGGAGTTTCCCAGATACGCAGTATTTT,CATSSASGSFPDTQYF
NA,TRBJ2-5,TRBV5-1,NA,TGCGCCAGCAGCGGGGGGCCGGGAGAGACCCAGTACTTC,CASSGGPGETQYF
NA,TRBJ1-1,TRBV29-1,TRBD1,TGCAGCGTAGCCGACAGGGGAGGCACTGAAGCTTTCTTT,CSVADRGGTEAFF
NA,TRBJ2-1,TRBV19,TRBD2,TGTGCCAGTAGTATGGGCGGGAGGAGGTCCTACAATGAGCAGTTCTTC,CASSMGGRRSYNEQFF
NA,TRBJ2-2,TRBV19,NA,TGTGCCAGTAGTATAAAATACACCGGGGAGCTGTTTTTT,CASSIKYTGELFF
NA,TRBJ1-2,TRBV5-1,NA,TGCGCCAGCAGCACTGACACTAACTATGGCTACACCTTC,CASSTDTNYGYTF
NA,TRBJ1-5,TRBV15,NA,TGTGCCACCGGGGGGCTTAATCAGCCCCAGCATTTT,CATGGLNQPQHF
few,TRBJ1-2,TRBV2,NA,TGTGCCAGCAGTGTACCGGGAGCTACTCCCGATGGCTACACCTTC,CASSVPGATPDGYTF
NA,TRBJ1-2,TRBV7-3,NA,TGTGCCAGCAGCCCCCAGGCGGACCCTTTTAACTATGGCTACACCTTC,CASSPQADPFNYGYTF
NA,TRBJ2-7,TRBV13,TRBD2,TGTGCCAGCAGCTCGGGACTAGATCGTGACGAGCAGTACTTC,CASSSGLDRDEQYF
NA,TRBJ1-2,TRBV19,NA,TGTGCCAGTAGTAGGGACGCTAACTATGGCTACACCTTC,CASSRDANYGYTF
NA,TRBJ2-1,TRBV4-3,NA,TGCGCCAGCAGCCAAGAATATCAGGTCTTCTACAATGAGCAGTTCTTC,CASSQEYQVFYNEQFF
NA,TRBJ2-7,TRBV19,NA,TGTGCCAGTAGTATCATGCCAGGGACCTACGAGCAGTACTTC,CASSIMPGTYEQYF
NA,TRBJ2-7,TRBV10-3,NA,TGTGCCATCAGTGAGGGGAACCTCTCCTACGAGCAGTACTTC,CAISEGNLSYEQYF
NA,TRBJ1-2,TRBV10-3,NA,TGTGCCATCAAGACTTTCGGTAGGCACGCTAACTATGGCTACACCTTC,CAIKTFGRHANYGYTF
NA,TRBJ2-2,TRBV18,TRBD1,TGTGCCAGCTCACCACAGACAGGGGGAGACACCGGGGAGCTGTTTTTT,CASSPQTGGDTGELFF
NA,TRBJ2-1,TRBV19,NA,TGTGCCAGTAGTATAAATGGGCAGATGCGCGGTGAGCAGTTCTTC,CASSINGQMRGEQFF
NA,TRBJ2-7,TRBV11-2,TRBD1,TGTGCCAGCAGCCCAAGGACAGGGGGCGGCGAGCAGTACTTC,CASSPRTGGGEQYF
NA,TRBJ2-3,TRBV5-4,TRBD2,TGTGCCAGCAGCTTCGCGGGACTAGATGCAGATACGCAGTATTTT,CASSFAGLDADTQYF
NA,TRBJ2-7,TRBV9,NA,TGTGCCAGCAGCGTATCATTCGGGGGGCACTACGAGCAGTACTTC,CASSVSFGGHYEQYF
NA,TRBJ1-4,TRBV28,TRBD1,TGTGCCAGCACCCTAGGTAGGGGGCGGAGGAATGAAAAACTGTTTTTT,CASTLGRGRRNEKLFF
NA,TRBJ2-1,TRBV4-1,TRBD1,TGCGCCAGCAGCCGGGACAGGGACAATGAGCAGTTCTTC,CASSRDRDNEQFF
NA,TRBJ2-1,TRBV5-1,TRBD2,TGCGCCAGCAGCGTGGGATGGACTAGCGGGAACAATGAGCAGTTCTTC,CASSVGWTSGNNEQFF
NA,TRBJ1-1,TRBV28,NA,TGTGCCAGCAGATTGACGGATGAAGCTTTCTTT,CASRLTDEAFF
few,TRBJ1-1,TRBV18,NA,TGTGCCAGCTCACCACAGGGAGTGAACACTGAAGCTTTCTTT,CASSPQGVNTEAFF
NA,TRBJ2-2,TRBV27,TRBD2,TGTGCCAGCAGTCCGACCTTCTGGCTAGCGGGAGGTCGGACCCCCAGGGGGGAGCTGTTTTTT,CASSPTFWLAGGRTPRGELFF
NA,TRBJ1-4,TRBV2,TRBD1,TGTGCCAGCAGTAGCCAGGGACAGGGGACTGAAAAACTGTTTTTT,CASSSQGQGTEKLFF
NA,TRBJ1-1,TRBV5-1,TRBD1,TGCGCCAGCAGCCCTAGGACAGGGGGCGGCACTGAAGCTTTCTTT,CASSPRTGGGTEAFF
NA,TRBJ2-1,TRBV30,TRBD2,TGTGCCTCCCTAAGGCTAGCGGAACTGGATCATGAGCAGTTCTTC,CASLRLAELDHEQFF
NA,TRBJ2-3,TRBV28,NA,TGTGCCAGCAGTTTAGGCAACCCAGATACGCAGTATTTT,CASSLGNPDTQYF
once,TRBJ1-2,TRBV19,NA,TGTGCCAGTAGTATAGTTAGGGATGGCTACACCTTC,CASSIVRDGYTF
NA,TRBJ2-2,TRBV19,TRBD2,TGTGCCAGTAGTATTCCCGGACTAGCCGGGGAGCTGTTTTTT,CASSIPGLAGELFF
NA,TRBJ2-5,TRBV11-2,NA,TGTGCCAGCAGCTTAACAGAGCAAGAGACCCAGTACTTC,CASSLTEQETQYF
NA,TRBJ2-4,TRBV14,NA,TGTGCCAGCAGCTCGTCCAAAAACATTCAGTACTTC,CASSSSKNIQYF
NA,TRBJ2-7,TRBV10-2,TRBD1,TGCGCCAGCCTGGACAGGGGCTACGAGCAGTACTTC,CASLDRGYEQYF
NA,TRBJ1-2,TRBV4-3,NA,TGCGCCAGCAGCCAAGACAGGGTAATAGGGGGTGGCTACACCTTC,CASSQDRVIGGGYTF
NA,TRBJ2-5,TRBV5-1,NA,TGCGCCAGCAGCTTGGAGGGGCGGGGAACGACCCAGTACTTC,CASSLEGRGTTQYF
NA,TRBJ2-3,TRBV29-1,NA,TGCATGACGGGGGGCCCCCTTAGCACAGATACGCAGTATTTT,CMTGGPLSTDTQYF
NA,TRBJ1-5,TRBV18,NA,TGTGCCAGCTCAACCTATAGCAATCAGCCCCAGCATTTT,CASSTYSNQPQHF
NA,TRBJ2-7,TRBV7-2,NA,TGTGCCAGCAGCTTAGTTTTATTAGCCGAGCAGTACTTC,CASSLVLLAEQYF
NA,TRBJ1-3,TRBV11-2,NA,TGTGCCAGCAGCTTTACAGAGAGGAACACCATATATTTT,CASSFTERNTIYF
NA,TRBJ1-1,TRBV7-2,NA,TGTGCCAGCAGCTTAGGGACAGATCGCCGCACTGAAGCTTTCTTT,CASSLGTDRRTEAFF
NA,TRBJ1-2,TRBV6-5,TRBD1,TGTGCCAGCACCGGACAGGGGGCGAGTACCTTC,CASTGQGASTF
NA,TRBJ1-1,TRBV11-2,NA,TGTGCCAGCAGCTTAGCTGGGACTGAAGCTTTCTTT,CASSLAGTEAFF
NA,TRBJ1-5,TRBV2,NA,TGTGCCAGCAGTGACGGGACCCTTCAGCCCCAGCATTTT,CASSDGTLQPQHF